This T cell receptor (beta chain) was captured by sequencing in a study of blood T cells in healthy people across ages. The second PCR ran roughly 6 to 11 cycles with a sample-barcoded 5' primer and J-beta primers. TCRdb reanalysed the 5' RACE reads using MiXCR and keeps one entry per CDR3 protein. The table includes approximately 810,000 distinct CDR3 sequences, under 40% detected once. The length of the CDR3 is 15 residues. V lost 1 base to trimming and J lost 1 base, with 12 bases between them. CDR1 is SQVTM, CDR2 ANQGSEA, per germline. The clonotype originates from a man aged 18-30 years in good health. The specimen sequenced was blood. The V gene is TRBV29-1, the J gene TRBJ2-3; D unclear. The CDR3 protein is CSVEVVEVGTDTQYF. The CDR3 nucleotides read TGCAGCGTTGAAGTGGTCGAAGTCGGCACAGATACGCAGTATTTT.